This is a list of T cell receptor beta chains from one sample in a study of T cell repertoires in cytomegalovirus infection. For these TCRs, the target antigens are not known. In TCRdb, the reads were re-called with MiXCR into one record per CDR3 protein. The sample contains approximately 470,000 distinct CDR3 sequences, under 55% of which appear only once. The source material was cultured PBMCs, sampled from culture after CMV antigen stimulation. All receptors derive from a human donor in good health (CMV status not recorded). Some clones in this sample may be carry-over from other donors' samples. The CDR3 runs from the conserved cysteine through the conserved F or W. The D gene is left open where the match is weak. Clone size is given for some rows only: seen once, a few or many times, or a class if the clone is expanded.

D gene: NA
J gene: TRBJ2-3
V gene: TRBV7-2
clone size: NA
CDR3 DNA: TGTGCCAGCAGCGCATGGGACCTCCACCCCACAGATACGCAGTATTTT
CDR3 protein: CASSAWDLHPTDTQYF

D gene: NA
J gene: TRBJ2-7
V gene: TRBV7-2
clone size: NA
CDR3 DNA: TGTGCCAGCAGCCCCATTGACCGAGCAGTTTCCTACGAGCAGTACTTC
CDR3 protein: CASSPIDRAVSYEQYF

D gene: NA
J gene: TRBJ2-1
V gene: TRBV7-8
clone size: few
CDR3 DNA: TGTGCCAGCAGCGTAGGGATCCGGGACCCCGGGGTCTTC
CDR3 protein: CASSVGIRDPGVF

D gene: NA
J gene: TRBJ2-1
V gene: TRBV11-3
clone size: few
CDR3 DNA: TGTGCCAGCAGCTCGTCGGTCGTAGGGGTCAATACGGTTGGGAATGAGCAGTTCTTC
CDR3 protein: CASSSSVVGVNTVGNEQFF

D gene: TRBD1
J gene: TRBJ1-1
V gene: TRBV5-1
clone size: NA
CDR3 DNA: TGCGCCAGCAGCCAGAACACAGGGGACACTGAAGCTTTCTTT
CDR3 protein: CASSQNTGDTEAFF

D gene: NA
J gene: TRBJ1-5
V gene: TRBV28
clone size: many
CDR3 DNA: TGTGCCAGCAGTCCTAGGGGGGGGGGAAATCAGCCCCAGCATTTT
CDR3 protein: CASSPRGGGNQPQHF

D gene: NA
J gene: TRBJ2-1
V gene: TRBV5-6
clone size: few
CDR3 DNA: TGTGCCAGCAGTCTACTAGAGGCCGTTAGGGATGAGCAGTTCTTC
CDR3 protein: CASSLLEAVRDEQFF

D gene: NA
J gene: TRBJ2-7
V gene: TRBV6-1
clone size: few
CDR3 DNA: TGTGCCAGCAGTTTCCTCGGGACTTCCTACGAGCAGTACTTC
CDR3 protein: CASSFLGTSYEQYF

D gene: TRBD1
J gene: TRBJ2-1
V gene: TRBV27
clone size: NA
CDR3 DNA: TGTGCCAGCAGTCTCGGGACAGGCCCCATTAGCTACAATGAGCAGTTCTTC
CDR3 protein: CASSLGTGPISYNEQFF

D gene: NA
J gene: TRBJ2-1
V gene: TRBV4-1
clone size: few
CDR3 DNA: TGCGAGAAGCCGCGACTACATGCCTCCTACAATGAGCAGTTCTTC
CDR3 protein: CEKPRLHASYNEQFF

D gene: NA
J gene: TRBJ2-7
V gene: TRBV7-2
clone size: many
CDR3 DNA: TGTGCCAGCAGCTTGCAGATCTCCTACGAGCAGTACTTC
CDR3 protein: CASSLQISYEQYF

D gene: NA
J gene: TRBJ2-5
V gene: TRBV4-1
clone size: once
CDR3 DNA: TGCGCCAGCAGCCAAGATAGTGGCCGGAGGGGGACCCAGTACTTC
CDR3 protein: CASSQDSGRRGTQYF

D gene: NA
J gene: TRBJ2-1
V gene: TRBV3-1
clone size: NA
CDR3 DNA: TGTGCCAGCAGCCAAGTCTTCGGGAGTTCCTACAATGAGCAGTTCTTC
CDR3 protein: CASSQVFGSSYNEQFF

D gene: NA
J gene: TRBJ1-5
V gene: TRBV19
clone size: NA
CDR3 DNA: TGTGCCAGTAGTCCCGGGACCCGGAGCACGCCCCAGCATTTT
CDR3 protein: CASSPGTRSTPQHF

D gene: TRBD2
J gene: TRBJ2-3
V gene: TRBV7-2
clone size: few
CDR3 DNA: TGTGCCAGCAGCTCACCGGGACTAGCGAAGTATTTT
CDR3 protein: CASSSPGLAKYF

D gene: TRBD1
J gene: TRBJ1-2
V gene: TRBV28
clone size: NA
CDR3 DNA: TGTGCCAGCAGACTGTTAGGCGGGACAGGGACTTATGGCTACACCTTC
CDR3 protein: CASRLLGGTGTYGYTF

D gene: NA
J gene: TRBJ2-3
V gene: TRBV7-2
clone size: NA
CDR3 DNA: TGTGCCAGCAGCCTTGCATGGACCACAGATACGCAGTATTTT
CDR3 protein: CASSLAWTTDTQYF

D gene: TRBD2
J gene: TRBJ2-7
V gene: TRBV7-2
clone size: few
CDR3 DNA: TGTGCCAGCAGCGAGGGGCTAGCGGGGGCCCCCTACGAGCAGTACTTC
CDR3 protein: CASSEGLAGAPYEQYF

D gene: NA
J gene: TRBJ1-3
V gene: TRBV25-1
clone size: few
CDR3 DNA: TGTGCCAGCAGTGAAGATGGAAACACCATATATTTT
CDR3 protein: CASSEDGNTIYF

D gene: NA
J gene: TRBJ2-2
V gene: TRBV6-1
clone size: few
CDR3 DNA: TGTGCCAGCCTCTACTTACGCGGCACCGGGGAGCTGTTTTTT
CDR3 protein: CASLYLRGTGELFF

D gene: TRBD2
J gene: TRBJ2-1
V gene: TRBV6-2/TRBV6-3
clone size: NA
CDR3 DNA: TGTGCCAGCAGGGGGGGGGGTGGGTCCTACAATGAGCAGTTCTTC
CDR3 protein: CASRGGGGSYNEQFF

D gene: NA
J gene: TRBJ2-5
V gene: TRBV7-9
clone size: NA
CDR3 DNA: TGTGCCAGCAGCCGCTCCCAGGGGAGGGGAGAGACCCAGTACTTC
CDR3 protein: CASSRSQGRGETQYF

D gene: NA
J gene: TRBJ1-1
V gene: TRBV18
clone size: NA
CDR3 DNA: TGTGCCAGCTCACCGCTGGCGGACATGAACACTGAAGCTTTCTTT
CDR3 protein: CASSPLADMNTEAFF

D gene: NA
J gene: TRBJ1-4
V gene: TRBV28
clone size: few
CDR3 DNA: TGTGCCAGCGGAGTGCCCGGACAGCGTAATGAAAAACTGTTTTTT
CDR3 protein: CASGVPGQRNEKLFF

D gene: NA
J gene: TRBJ2-1
V gene: TRBV7-2
clone size: NA
CDR3 DNA: TGTGCCAGCAGCTGGGGGGTAGGTAATGAGCAGTTCTTC
CDR3 protein: CASSWGVGNEQFF

D gene: NA
J gene: TRBJ1-1
V gene: TRBV6-5
clone size: few
CDR3 DNA: TGTGCCACAATCCTGCTGGGGGGCGTCACTGAAGCTTTCTTT
CDR3 protein: CATILLGGVTEAFF

D gene: NA
J gene: TRBJ2-3
V gene: TRBV12-3/TRBV12-4
clone size: NA
CDR3 DNA: TGTGCCAGCAGGTCCCGGGGGCGGGGACCGAGCACAGATACGCAGTATTTT
CDR3 protein: CASRSRGRGPSTDTQYF

D gene: NA
J gene: TRBJ2-5
V gene: TRBV6-2/TRBV6-3
clone size: NA
CDR3 DNA: TGTGCCAGCAGTTACATGGAGTCGGGGACCCAGTACTTC
CDR3 protein: CASSYMESGTQYF

D gene: NA
J gene: TRBJ2-6
V gene: TRBV2
clone size: NA
CDR3 DNA: TGTGCCAGCAGGGCTTGGGACGCTGGGGCCAACGTCCTGACTTTC
CDR3 protein: CASRAWDAGANVLTF

D gene: TRBD2
J gene: TRBJ2-7
V gene: TRBV4-1
clone size: NA
CDR3 DNA: TGCGCCAGCAGCCAAGAGTACGGGACTATCCACGAGCAGTACTTC
CDR3 protein: CASSQEYGTIHEQYF

D gene: NA
J gene: TRBJ2-1
V gene: TRBV19
clone size: NA
CDR3 DNA: TGTGCCAGTAGGGGGAGCTACAATGAGCAGTTCTTC
CDR3 protein: CASRGSYNEQFF

D gene: NA
J gene: TRBJ2-3
V gene: TRBV7-2
clone size: many
CDR3 DNA: TGTGCCAGCAGCTTATTGGGCGATACGCAGTATTTT
CDR3 protein: CASSLLGDTQYF

D gene: NA
J gene: TRBJ2-5
V gene: TRBV28
clone size: few
CDR3 DNA: TGTGCCAGCAGATCCTTGCTGGGCCTGGAGGAGACCCAGTACTTC
CDR3 protein: CASRSLLGLEETQYF

D gene: NA
J gene: TRBJ2-6
V gene: TRBV4-1
clone size: NA
CDR3 DNA: TGCGCCAGCAGCCATGCCGGAGGGCAAGGGGCCAACGTCCTGACTTTC
CDR3 protein: CASSHAGGQGANVLTF

D gene: NA
J gene: TRBJ1-6
V gene: TRBV6-1
clone size: NA
CDR3 DNA: TGTGCCAGCGTAACCTCGAGACAGTATAATTCACCCCTCCACTTT
CDR3 protein: CASVTSRQYNSPLHF

D gene: NA
J gene: TRBJ1-1
V gene: TRBV7-9
clone size: NA
CDR3 DNA: TGTGCCAGCAGCTCGTGGGGGGGGGACGGTGGCACTGAAGCTTTCTTT
CDR3 protein: CASSSWGGDGGTEAFF

D gene: NA
J gene: TRBJ1-5
V gene: TRBV19
clone size: once
CDR3 DNA: TGTGCCAGTAGTATTATAAGAGGGCGGAATCAGCCCCAGCATTTT
CDR3 protein: CASSIIRGRNQPQHF

D gene: NA
J gene: TRBJ1-6
V gene: TRBV7-2
clone size: NA
CDR3 DNA: TGTGCCATAACGGACCCAATAAATTATAATTCACCCCTCCACTTT
CDR3 protein: CAITDPINYNSPLHF

D gene: NA
J gene: TRBJ2-6
V gene: TRBV7-9
clone size: many
CDR3 DNA: TGTGCCAGCAGCTTAGCGCATAACAGGGATCTGGCTGGGGCCAACGTCCTGACTTTC
CDR3 protein: CASSLAHNRDLAGANVLTF

D gene: NA
J gene: TRBJ2-1
V gene: TRBV12-5
clone size: few
CDR3 DNA: TGTGCTAGTGCCGCCGGGGGCTCCTACAATGAGCAGTTCTTC
CDR3 protein: CASAAGGSYNEQFF